Listed here are 9 T cell receptor beta chains from one sample, sequenced in a study of CD8 T cells in Susac syndrome. A quantity of roughly 0.5 to 1 ug RNA underwent reverse transcription using random hexamers. One entry per CDR3 protein results from TCRdb running MiXCR on the immunoSEQ multiplex PCR reads. In the table there are some 180,000 distinct CDR3 sequences, approximately 93% of which are singletons. Sequencing input: CD4+ T cells from PBMCs. The receptors shown here come from a human donor in good health.

The chain is built from TRBV28 and TRBJ2-5; 9 nucleotides align to TRBD1. This CDR3 is 16 amino acids long. Germline V lookup: CDR1 MDHEN, CDR2 SYDVKM. Trimming removed 5 bases from V and 1 base from J; junction bases left unmatched: 8. CDR3 sequence (DNA): TGTGCCAGCAGTGGAGTGGGACAGGGACTCCAAGAGACCCAGTACTTC. Residues: CASSGVGQGLQETQYF.

This chain connects TRBV6-2 or TRBV6-3 to TRBJ2-7, with TRBD1 matching 12 bases. The CDR3 length is 18 residues. Unmatched junction bases numbered 24, after V lost 11 bases and J lost 7 bases. Germline V gives CDR1 MNHEY, CDR2 SVGEGT. DNA of the CDR3: TGTGCCGGCACCGATACCTCGGTCCCGGGACAGGGGGCGAGAGAGCAGTACGTC. Amino acids: CAGTDTSVPGQGAREQYV.

The genes are TRBV6-1 and TRBJ2-2, with TRBD1 identical over 11 bases. Germline V lookup: CDR1 MNHNS, CDR2 SASEGT. Trimming took 7 bases from V and 4 from J; bases not matched to a gene: 11. The CDR3 extends over 17 amino acids. This CDR3 reads CASTTGGTGGPTGELFF. In DNA, the CDR3 is TGTGCCAGCACCACGGGGGGGACAGGGGGGCCCACCGGGGAGCTGTTTTTT.

The chain carries TRBV4-2 and TRBJ2-2; D is uncertain. The germline V gene has CDR1 LGHNA and CDR2 YNFKEQ. CDR3 size: 15 residues. With 0 bases removed from V and 3 bases from J, the gap between germline ends came to 8 bases. In nucleotides, the CDR3 is TGTGCCAGCAGCCAAGACCCTCAGGACACCGGGGAGCTGTTTTTT. Its translation: CASSQDPQDTGELFF.

J is TRBJ2-1 and V is TRBV5-1, with 14 bases aligning to TRBD2. The CDR3 covers 16 residues. Trimming cost V 0 bases and J 6 bases; bases outside gene matches: 2. Looked up from germline, CDR1 is SGHRS and CDR2 is YFSETQ. The CDR3 protein is CASSLVTSGGANEQFF. The CDR3 region has the DNA TGCGCCAGCAGCTTGGTGACTAGCGGGGGGGCCAATGAGCAGTTCTTC.

This sequence joins TRBV9 and TRBJ2-1; the match to TRBD2 covers 9 bases. Germline V gene data show CDR1 as SGDLS and CDR2 as YYNGEE. Trimming cost V 1 base and J 7 bases; bases outside gene matches: 9. CDR3 length equals 16 residues. CDR3 nucleotides: TGTGCCAGCAGCGTACAAGCGGGGGGTCCCAAGAATGAGCAGTTCTTC. Protein: CASSVQAGGPKNEQFF.

The V gene is TRBV7-9, the J gene TRBJ2-2, with D unclear. Germline V gives CDR1 SEHNR, CDR2 FQNEAQ (reference sequence). The CDR3 length is 16 residues. V lost 5 bases and J lost 4, with 17 bases in between. CDR3 sequence (DNA): TGTGCCAGCAGCCTCTCTTTCGTCCTCCTCACCGGGGAGCTGTTTTTT. The encoded protein is CASSLSFVLLTGELFF.

The chain links TRBV7-2 to TRBJ1-4, with no clear D. The CDR3 runs 19 residues. From germline, CDR1 is SGHTA and CDR2 FQGNSA. Trimming removed 3 bases from V and 10 bases from J, with 30 bases in between. The chain's CDR3 is CASSFSAGPRRISTGKLFF. DNA of the CDR3: TGTGCCAGCAGCTTTTCGGCCGGGCCGCGACGAATATCTACGGGAAAACTGTTTTTT.

The rearrangement uses TRBV25-1 and TRBJ1-2; D gene uncertain. Germline CDR1 reads MGHDK; CDR2 reads SYGVNS. The CDR3 length is 15 residues. V gave up 1 base and J gave up 7 bases, with 16 bases separating them. The CDR3, as DNA: TGTGCCAGCAGTGAATTGAGGAGTCCCCGGGGTGGCTACACCTTC. Translated, it gives CASSELRSPRGGYTF.